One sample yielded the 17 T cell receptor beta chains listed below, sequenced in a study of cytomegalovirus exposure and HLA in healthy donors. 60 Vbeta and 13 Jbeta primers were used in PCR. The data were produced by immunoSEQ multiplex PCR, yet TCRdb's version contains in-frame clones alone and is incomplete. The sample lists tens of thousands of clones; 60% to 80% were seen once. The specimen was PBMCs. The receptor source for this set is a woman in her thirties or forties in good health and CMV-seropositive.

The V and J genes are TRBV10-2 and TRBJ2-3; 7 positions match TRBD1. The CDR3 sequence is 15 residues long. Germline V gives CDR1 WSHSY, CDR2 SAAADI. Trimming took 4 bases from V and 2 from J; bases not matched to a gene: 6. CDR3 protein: CASSVGDRSTDTQYF. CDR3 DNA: TGCGCCAGCAGTGTGGGGGACAGATCCACAGATACGCAGTATTTT.

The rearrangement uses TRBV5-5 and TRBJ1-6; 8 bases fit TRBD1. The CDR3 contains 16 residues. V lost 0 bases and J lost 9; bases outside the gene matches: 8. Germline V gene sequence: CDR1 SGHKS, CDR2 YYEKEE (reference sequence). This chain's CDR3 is CASSLGLTGVGSPLHF. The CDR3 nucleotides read TGTGCCAGCAGCTTGGGTTTGACAGGGGTTGGTTCACCCCTCCACTTT.

The CDR3 region is CASRTGKESYEQYF. Here the CDR3 DNA reads TGCGCCAGCAGGACAGGGAAAGAGTCCTACGAGCAGTACTTC. V is TRBV5-1 and J is TRBJ2-7; 7 nucleotides align to TRBD1. The CDR3 length is 14 residues. The V gene end was trimmed by 5 bases and the J gene end by 1 base; junction bases not matched to a gene: 6. Germline V CDR1 and CDR2: SGHRS, YFSETQ.

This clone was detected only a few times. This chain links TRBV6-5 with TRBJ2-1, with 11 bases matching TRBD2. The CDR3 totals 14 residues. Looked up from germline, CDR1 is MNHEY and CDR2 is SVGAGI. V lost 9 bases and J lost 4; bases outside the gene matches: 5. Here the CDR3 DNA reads TGTGCCAGTTCGACTAGCGGGAAATACAATGAGCAGTTCTTC. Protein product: CASSTSGKYNEQFF.

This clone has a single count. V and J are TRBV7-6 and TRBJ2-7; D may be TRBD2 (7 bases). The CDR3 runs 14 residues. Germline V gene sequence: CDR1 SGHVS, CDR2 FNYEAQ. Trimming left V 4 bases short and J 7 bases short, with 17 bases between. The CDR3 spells CASSWGEGVREQYF. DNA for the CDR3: TGTGCCAGCAGCTGGGGGGAGGGGGTCCGGGAGCAGTACTTC.

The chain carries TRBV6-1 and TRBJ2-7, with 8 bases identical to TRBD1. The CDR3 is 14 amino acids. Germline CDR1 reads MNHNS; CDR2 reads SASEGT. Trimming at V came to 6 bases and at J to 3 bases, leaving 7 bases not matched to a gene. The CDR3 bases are TGTGCCAGCAGAGAGGACAGGGCTCTCTACGAGCAGTACTTC. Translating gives CASREDRALYEQYF.

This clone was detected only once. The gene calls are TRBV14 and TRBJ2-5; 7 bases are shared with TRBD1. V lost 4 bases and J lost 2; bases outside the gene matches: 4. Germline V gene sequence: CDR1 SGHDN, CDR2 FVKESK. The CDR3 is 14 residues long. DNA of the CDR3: TGTGCCAGCAGCCTCCGACAGGGTCAAGAGACCCAGTACTTC. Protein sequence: CASSLRQGQETQYF.

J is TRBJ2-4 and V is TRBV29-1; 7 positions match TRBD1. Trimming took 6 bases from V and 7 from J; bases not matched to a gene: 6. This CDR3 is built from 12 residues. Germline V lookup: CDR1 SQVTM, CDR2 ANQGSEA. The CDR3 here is CSVRGQNNIQYF. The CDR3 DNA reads TGCAGCGTGAGGGGACAGAACAACATTCAGTACTTC.

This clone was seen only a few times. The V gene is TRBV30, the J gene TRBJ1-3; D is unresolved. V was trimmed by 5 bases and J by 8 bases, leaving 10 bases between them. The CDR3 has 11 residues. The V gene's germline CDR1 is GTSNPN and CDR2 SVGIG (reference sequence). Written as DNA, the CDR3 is TGTGCCTGGGGCTCTCAGTACACCATATATTTT. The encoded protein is CAWGSQYTIYF.

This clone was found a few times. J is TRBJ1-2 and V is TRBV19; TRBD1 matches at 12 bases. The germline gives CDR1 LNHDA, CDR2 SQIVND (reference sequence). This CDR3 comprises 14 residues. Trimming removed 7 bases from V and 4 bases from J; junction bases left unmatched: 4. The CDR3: CASKPGQGAYGYTF. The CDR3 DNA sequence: TGTGCCAGTAAACCGGGACAGGGGGCCTATGGCTACACCTTC.

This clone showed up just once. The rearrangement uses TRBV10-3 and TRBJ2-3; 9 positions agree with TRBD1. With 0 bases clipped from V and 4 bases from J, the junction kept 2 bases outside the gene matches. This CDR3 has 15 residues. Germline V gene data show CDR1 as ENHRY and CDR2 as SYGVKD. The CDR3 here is CAISESTGGADTQYF. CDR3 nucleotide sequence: TGTGCCATCAGTGAGTCGACAGGGGGGGCAGATACGCAGTATTTT.

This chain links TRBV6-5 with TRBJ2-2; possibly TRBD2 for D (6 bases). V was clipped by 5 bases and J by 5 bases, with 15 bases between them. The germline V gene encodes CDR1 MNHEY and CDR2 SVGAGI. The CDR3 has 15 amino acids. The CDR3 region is CASSLEAGFTGELFF. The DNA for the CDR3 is TGTGCCAGCAGTCTCGAGGCGGGGTTTACCGGGGAGCTGTTTTTT.

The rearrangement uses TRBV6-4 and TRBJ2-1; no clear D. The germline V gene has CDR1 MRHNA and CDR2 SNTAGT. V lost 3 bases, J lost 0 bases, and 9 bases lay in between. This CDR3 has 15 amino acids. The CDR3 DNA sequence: TGTGCCAGCAGTGATACGCGAAGCTCCTACAATGAGCAGTTCTTC. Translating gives CASSDTRSSYNEQFF.

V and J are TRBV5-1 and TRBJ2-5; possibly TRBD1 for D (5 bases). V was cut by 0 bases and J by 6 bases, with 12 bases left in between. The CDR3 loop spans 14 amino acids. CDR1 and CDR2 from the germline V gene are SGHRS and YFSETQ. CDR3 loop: CASSLEGSRQTQYF. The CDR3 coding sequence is TGCGCCAGCAGCTTGGAGGGGTCGAGGCAGACCCAGTACTTC.

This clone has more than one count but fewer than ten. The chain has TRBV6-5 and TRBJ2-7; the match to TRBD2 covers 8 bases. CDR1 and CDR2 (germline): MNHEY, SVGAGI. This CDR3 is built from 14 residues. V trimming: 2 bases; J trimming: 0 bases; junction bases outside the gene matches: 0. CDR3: CASSYGTSSYEQYF. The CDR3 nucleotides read TGTGCCAGCAGTTACGGGACTAGCTCCTACGAGCAGTACTTC.

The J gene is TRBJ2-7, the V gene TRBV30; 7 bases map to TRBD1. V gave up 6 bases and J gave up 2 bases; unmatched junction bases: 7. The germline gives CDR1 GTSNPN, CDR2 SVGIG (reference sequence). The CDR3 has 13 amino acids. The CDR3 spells CACGQTGAYEQYF. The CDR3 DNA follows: TGTGCCTGCGGCCAAACAGGGGCCTACGAGCAGTACTTC.

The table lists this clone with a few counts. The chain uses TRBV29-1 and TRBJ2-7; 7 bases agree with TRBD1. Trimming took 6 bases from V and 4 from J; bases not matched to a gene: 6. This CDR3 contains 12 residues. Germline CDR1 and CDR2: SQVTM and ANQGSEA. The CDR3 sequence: CSVKGGAYEQYF. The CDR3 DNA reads TGCAGCGTGAAAGGGGGCGCGTACGAGCAGTACTTC.